A single sample is the source of the 2 T cell receptor beta chains below, sequenced in a study of T cells in Graves' hyperthyroidism and ophthalmopathy. What was amplified from RNA transcripts were TCR beta CDR3 regions. A set of HTBI primers served as the primers for a first-round RT-PCR of the TCR CDR3. Each CDR3 protein is one row after TCRdb ran MiXCR on the multiplex PCR reads. The repertoire includes fewer than 650,000 distinct CDR3 sequences, about 15% of them detected once, and almost 6% sits in the top ten. The sample comprised blood. The receptors derive from a woman under 40 with Graves' hyperthyroidism that later progressed to Graves' ophthalmopathy.

At least ten counts were recorded for this clonotype. CDR3 region: CASRLGTSGSHHEQYF. The CDR3 nucleotides read TGTGCCAGCAGACTCGGGACTAGCGGGAGTCACCACGAGCAGTACTTC. This chain uses TRBV6-1 with TRBJ2-7, with 14 bases matching TRBD2. Germline trimming cut 6 bases from V and 5 bases from J; bases unmatched to any gene: 9. The germline V gene has CDR1 MNHNS and CDR2 SASEGT. This CDR3 contains 16 residues.

This chain joins TRBV15 and TRBJ2-5; 10 bases line up with TRBD2. The CDR3 has 14 residues. Germline values: CDR1 LNHNV, CDR2 YYDKDF (reference sequence). V was clipped by 5 bases and J by 5 bases; unmatched bases: 5. This CDR3 reads CATSPSGRLETQYF. The CDR3, as DNA: TGTGCCACCAGCCCTAGCGGGAGACTGGAGACCCAGTACTTC.